This T cell receptor beta chain was found in a study of cytomegalovirus exposure and HLA in healthy donors. Regarding the study as a whole: Confirmation in vitro established that a few CMV-associated chains were specific for CMV antigens. Later analysis indicated greater clonal expansion among HLA-associated TCR beta chains than among equally common other chains. Across HLA loci, a later analysis found differing TCR association rates, with DRB1 most and HLA-C fewest. Generally TCR sequences proved uncommon, though certain public TCRs appeared in numerous donors.

PCR amplification relied on 60 Vbeta primers (plus 13 Jbeta primers). Libraries were prepared by immunoSEQ multiplex PCR; TCRdb keeps only in-frame clonotypes and omits some of them. This sample has approximately 130,000 clones, with approximately 80% found just once. About this clone: What it binds is not known.

Germline-derived CDR1 and CDR2 are LGHNT and FRNRAP. This CDR3 contains 13 residues. V was shortened by 1 base and J by 3 bases, with 6 bases between the two germline ends. The chain recombines TRBV12-5 with TRBJ2-5; D is uncertain. This TCR was sampled from a young man in good health and CMV-seronegative. The sequencing sample was made of PBMCs. CDR3 residues: CASGLEIKETQYF. For the CDR3, the DNA is TGTGCTAGTGGTTTGGAAATTAAAGAGACCCAGTACTTC. Drawing the rest from reference TRBV12-5 and TRBJ2-5, the complete variable domain is DARVTQTPRHKVTEMGQEVTMRCQPILGHNTVFWYRQTMMQGLELLAYFRNRAPLDDSGMPKDRFSAEMPDATLATLKIQPSEPRDSAVYFCASGLEIKETQYFGPGTRLLVL.